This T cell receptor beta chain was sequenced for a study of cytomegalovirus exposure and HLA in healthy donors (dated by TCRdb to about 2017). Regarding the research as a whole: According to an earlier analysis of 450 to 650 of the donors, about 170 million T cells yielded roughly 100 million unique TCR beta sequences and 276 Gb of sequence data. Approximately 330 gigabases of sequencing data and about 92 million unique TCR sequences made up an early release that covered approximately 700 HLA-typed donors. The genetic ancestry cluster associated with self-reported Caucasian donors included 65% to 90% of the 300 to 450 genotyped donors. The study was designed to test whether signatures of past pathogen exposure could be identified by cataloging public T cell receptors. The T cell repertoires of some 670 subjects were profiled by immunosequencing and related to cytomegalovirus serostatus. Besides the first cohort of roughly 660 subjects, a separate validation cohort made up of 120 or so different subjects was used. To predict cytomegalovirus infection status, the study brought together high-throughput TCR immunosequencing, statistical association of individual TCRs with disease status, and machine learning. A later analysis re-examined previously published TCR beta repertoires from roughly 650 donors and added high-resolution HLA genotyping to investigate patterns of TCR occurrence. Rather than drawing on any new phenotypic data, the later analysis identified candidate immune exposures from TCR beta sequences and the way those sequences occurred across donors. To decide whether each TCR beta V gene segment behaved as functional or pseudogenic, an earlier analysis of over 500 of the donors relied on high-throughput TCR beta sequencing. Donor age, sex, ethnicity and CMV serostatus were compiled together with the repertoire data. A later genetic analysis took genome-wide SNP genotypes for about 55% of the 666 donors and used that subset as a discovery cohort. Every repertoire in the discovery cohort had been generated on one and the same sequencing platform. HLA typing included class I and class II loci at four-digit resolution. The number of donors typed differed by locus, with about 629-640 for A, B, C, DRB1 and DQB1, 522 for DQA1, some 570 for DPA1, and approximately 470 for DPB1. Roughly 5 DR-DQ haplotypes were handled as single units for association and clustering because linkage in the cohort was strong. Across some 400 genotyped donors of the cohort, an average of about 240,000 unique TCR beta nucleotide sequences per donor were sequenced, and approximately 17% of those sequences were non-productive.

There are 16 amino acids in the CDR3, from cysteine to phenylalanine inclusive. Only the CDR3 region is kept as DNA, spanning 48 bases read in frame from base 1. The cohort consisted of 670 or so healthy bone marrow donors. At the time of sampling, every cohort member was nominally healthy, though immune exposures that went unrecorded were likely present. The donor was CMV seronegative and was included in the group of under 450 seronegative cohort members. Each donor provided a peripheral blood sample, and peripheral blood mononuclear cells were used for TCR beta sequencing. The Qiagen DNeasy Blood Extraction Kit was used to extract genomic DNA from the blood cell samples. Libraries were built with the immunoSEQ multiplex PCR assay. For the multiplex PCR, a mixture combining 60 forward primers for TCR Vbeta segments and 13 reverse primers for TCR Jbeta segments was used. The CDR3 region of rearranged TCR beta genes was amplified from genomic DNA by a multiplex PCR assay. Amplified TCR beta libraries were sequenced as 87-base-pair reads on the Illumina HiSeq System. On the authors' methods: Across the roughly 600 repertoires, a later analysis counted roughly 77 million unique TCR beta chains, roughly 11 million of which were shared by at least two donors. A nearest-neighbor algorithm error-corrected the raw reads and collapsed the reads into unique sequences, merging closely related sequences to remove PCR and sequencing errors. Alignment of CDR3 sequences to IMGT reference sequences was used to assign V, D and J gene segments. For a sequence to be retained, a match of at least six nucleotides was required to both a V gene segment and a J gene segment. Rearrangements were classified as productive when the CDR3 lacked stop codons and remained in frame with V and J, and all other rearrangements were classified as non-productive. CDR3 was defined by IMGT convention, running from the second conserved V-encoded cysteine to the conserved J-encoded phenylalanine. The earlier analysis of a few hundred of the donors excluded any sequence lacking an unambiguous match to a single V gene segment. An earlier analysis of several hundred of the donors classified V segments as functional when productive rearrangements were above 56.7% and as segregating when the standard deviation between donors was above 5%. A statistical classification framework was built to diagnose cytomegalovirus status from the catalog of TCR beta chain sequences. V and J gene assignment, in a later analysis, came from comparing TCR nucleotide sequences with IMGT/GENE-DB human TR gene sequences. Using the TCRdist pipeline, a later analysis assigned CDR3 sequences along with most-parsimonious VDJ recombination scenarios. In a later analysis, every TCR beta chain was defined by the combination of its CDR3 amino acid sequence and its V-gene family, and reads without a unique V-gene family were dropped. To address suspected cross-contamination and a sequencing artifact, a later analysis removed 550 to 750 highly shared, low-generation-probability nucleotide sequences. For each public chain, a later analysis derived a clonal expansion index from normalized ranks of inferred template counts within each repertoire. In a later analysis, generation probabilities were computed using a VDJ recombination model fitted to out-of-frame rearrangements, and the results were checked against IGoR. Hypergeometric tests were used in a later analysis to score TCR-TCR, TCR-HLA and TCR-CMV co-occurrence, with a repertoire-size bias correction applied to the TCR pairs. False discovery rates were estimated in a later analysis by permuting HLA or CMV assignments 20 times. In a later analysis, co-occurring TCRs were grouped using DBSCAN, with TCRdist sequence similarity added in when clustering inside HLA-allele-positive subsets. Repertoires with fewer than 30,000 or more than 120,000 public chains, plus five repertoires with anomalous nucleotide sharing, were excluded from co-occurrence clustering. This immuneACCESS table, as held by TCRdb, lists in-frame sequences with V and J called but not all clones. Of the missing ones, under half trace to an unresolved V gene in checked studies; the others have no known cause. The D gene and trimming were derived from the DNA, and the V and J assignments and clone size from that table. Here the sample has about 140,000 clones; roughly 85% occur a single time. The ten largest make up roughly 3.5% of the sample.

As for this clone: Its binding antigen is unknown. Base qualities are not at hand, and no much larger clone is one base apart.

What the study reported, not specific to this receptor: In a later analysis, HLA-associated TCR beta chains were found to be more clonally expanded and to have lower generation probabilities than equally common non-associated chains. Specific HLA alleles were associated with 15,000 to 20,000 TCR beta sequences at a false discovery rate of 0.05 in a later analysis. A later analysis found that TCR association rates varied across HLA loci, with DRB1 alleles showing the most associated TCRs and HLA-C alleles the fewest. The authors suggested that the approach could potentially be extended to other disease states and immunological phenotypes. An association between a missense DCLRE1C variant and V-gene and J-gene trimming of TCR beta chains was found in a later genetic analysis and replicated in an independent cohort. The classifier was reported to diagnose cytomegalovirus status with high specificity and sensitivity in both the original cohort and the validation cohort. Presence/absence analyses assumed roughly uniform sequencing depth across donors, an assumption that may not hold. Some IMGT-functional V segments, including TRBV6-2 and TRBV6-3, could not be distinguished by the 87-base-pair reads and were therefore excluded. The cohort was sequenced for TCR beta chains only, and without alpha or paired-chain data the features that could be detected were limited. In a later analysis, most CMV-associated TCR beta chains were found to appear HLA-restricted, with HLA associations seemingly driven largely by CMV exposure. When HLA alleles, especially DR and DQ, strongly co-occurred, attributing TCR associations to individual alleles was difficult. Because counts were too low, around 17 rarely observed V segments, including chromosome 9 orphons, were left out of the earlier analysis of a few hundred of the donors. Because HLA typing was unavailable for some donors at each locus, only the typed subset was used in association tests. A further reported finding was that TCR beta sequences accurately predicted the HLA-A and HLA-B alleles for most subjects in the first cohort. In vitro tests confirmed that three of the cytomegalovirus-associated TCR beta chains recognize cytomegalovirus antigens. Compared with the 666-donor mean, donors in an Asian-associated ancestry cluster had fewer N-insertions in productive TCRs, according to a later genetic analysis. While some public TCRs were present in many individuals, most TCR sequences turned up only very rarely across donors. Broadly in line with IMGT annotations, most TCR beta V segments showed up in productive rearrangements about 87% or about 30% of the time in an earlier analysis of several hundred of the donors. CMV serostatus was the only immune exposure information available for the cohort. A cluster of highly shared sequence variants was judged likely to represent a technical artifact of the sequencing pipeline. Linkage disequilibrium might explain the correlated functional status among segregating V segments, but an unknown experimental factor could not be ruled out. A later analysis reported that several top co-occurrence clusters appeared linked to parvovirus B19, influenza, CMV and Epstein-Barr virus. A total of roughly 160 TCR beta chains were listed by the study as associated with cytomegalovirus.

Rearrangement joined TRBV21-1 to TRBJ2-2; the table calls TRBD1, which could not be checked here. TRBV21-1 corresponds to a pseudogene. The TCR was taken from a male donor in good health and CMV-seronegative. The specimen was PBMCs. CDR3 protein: CASSKVAGSYGRELFF. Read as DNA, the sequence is TGTGCCAGCAGCAAAGTGGCAGGGTCTTACGGGCGGGAGCTGTTTTTT.